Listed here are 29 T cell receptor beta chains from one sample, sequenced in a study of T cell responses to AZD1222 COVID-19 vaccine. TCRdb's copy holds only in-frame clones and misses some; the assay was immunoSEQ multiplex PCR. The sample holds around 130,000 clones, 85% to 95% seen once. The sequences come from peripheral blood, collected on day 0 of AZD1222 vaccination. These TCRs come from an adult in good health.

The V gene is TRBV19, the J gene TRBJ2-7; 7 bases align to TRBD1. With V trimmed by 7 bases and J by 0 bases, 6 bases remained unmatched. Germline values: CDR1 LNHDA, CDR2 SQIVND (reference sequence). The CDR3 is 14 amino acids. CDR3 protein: CASTTTGSSYEQYF. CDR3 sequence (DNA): TGTGCCAGTACAACGACAGGGTCCTCCTACGAGCAGTACTTC.

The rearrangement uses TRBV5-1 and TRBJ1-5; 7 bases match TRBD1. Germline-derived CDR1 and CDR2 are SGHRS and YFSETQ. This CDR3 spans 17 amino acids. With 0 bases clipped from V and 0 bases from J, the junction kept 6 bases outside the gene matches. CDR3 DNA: TGCGCCAGCAGCTTGGATGACAGGGCCGGTAGCAATCAGCCCCAGCATTTT. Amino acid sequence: CASSLDDRAGSNQPQHF.

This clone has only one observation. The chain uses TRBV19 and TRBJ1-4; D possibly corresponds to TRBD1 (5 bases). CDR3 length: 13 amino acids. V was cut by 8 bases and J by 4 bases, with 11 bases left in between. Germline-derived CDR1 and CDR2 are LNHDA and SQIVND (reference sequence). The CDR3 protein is CASSVGLNEKLFF. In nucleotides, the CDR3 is TGTGCCAGTTCTGTGGGACTTAATGAAAAACTGTTTTTT.

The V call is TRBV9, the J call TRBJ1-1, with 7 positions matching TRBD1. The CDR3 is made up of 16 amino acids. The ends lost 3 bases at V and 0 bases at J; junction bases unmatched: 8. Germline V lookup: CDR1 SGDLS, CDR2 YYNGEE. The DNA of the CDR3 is TGTGCCAGCAGCGCCCCCAGGGGACAGTTGAACACTGAAGCTTTCTTT. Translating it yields CASSAPRGQLNTEAFF.

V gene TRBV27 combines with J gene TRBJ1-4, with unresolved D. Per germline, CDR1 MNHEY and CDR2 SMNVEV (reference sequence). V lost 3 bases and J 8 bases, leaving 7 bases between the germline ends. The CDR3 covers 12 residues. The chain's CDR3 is CASSFGGEKLFF. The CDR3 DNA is TGTGCCAGCAGTTTTGGCGGGGAAAAACTGTTTTTT.

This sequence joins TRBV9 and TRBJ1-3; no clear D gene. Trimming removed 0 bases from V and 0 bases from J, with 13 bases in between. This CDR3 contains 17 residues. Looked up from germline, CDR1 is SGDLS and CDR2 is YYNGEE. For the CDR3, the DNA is TGTGCCAGCAGCGTAGGGCCAATCCCGAGCTCTGGAAACACCATATATTTT. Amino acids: CASSVGPIPSSGNTIYF.

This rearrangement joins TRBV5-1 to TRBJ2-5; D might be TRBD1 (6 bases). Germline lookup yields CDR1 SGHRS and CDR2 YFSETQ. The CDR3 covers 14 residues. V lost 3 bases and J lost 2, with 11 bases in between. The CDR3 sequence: CASSSGQPQETQYF. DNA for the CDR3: TGCGCCAGCAGCTCCGGACAGCCACAAGAGACCCAGTACTTC.

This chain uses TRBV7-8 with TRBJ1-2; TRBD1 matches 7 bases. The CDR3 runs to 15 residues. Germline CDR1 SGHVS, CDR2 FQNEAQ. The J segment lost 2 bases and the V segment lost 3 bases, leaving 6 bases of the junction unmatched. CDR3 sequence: CASSFWGQLNYGYTF. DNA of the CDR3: TGTGCCAGCAGCTTTTGGGGACAGCTAAACTATGGCTACACCTTC.

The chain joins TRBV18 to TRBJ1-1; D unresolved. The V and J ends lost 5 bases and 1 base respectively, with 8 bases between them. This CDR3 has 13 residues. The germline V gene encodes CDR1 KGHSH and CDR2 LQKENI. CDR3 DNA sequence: TGTGCCAGCTCATTACACGAGAACACTGAAGCTTTCTTT. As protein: CASSLHENTEAFF.

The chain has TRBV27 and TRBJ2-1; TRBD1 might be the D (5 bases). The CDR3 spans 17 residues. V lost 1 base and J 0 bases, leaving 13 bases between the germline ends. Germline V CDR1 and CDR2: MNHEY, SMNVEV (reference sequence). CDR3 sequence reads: CASSLFAQAISYNEQFF. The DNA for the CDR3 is TGTGCCAGCAGTTTATTTGCACAGGCCATCTCCTACAATGAGCAGTTCTTC.

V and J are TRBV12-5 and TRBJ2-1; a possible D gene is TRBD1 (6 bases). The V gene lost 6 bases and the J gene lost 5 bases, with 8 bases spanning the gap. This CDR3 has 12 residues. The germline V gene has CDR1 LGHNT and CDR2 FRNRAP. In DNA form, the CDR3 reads TGTGCTAGTGGGGACAGTCACAATGAGCAGTTCTTC. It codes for CASGDSHNEQFF.

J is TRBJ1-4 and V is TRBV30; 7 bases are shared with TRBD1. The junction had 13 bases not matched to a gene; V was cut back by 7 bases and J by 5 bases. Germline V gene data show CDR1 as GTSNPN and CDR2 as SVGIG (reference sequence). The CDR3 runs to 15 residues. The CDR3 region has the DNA TGTGCCTCAGGGACAGACCCCAGGGGGAATGAAAAACTGTTTTTT. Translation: CASGTDPRGNEKLFF.

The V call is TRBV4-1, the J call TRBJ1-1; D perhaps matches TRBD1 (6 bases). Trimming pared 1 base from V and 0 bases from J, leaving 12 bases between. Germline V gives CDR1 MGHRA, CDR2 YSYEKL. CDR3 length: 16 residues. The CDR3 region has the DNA TGCGCCAGCAGCCAAGCCCGACAGGCGATGAACACTGAAGCTTTCTTT. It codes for CASSQARQAMNTEAFF.

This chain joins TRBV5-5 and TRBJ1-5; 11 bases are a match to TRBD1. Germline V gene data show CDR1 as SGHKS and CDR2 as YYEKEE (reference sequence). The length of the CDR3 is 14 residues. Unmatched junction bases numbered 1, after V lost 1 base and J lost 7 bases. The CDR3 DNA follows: TGTGCCAGCAGCTTGAGGGACAGGGGGCAGCCCCAGCATTTT. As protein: CASSLRDRGQPQHF.

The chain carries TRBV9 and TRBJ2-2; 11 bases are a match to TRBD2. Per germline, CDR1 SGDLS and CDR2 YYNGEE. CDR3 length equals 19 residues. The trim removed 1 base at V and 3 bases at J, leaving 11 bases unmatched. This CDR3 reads CASSVSTSSGGRHTGELFF. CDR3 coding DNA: TGTGCCAGCAGCGTATCCACCTCTAGCGGGGGGAGGCACACCGGGGAGCTGTTTTTT.

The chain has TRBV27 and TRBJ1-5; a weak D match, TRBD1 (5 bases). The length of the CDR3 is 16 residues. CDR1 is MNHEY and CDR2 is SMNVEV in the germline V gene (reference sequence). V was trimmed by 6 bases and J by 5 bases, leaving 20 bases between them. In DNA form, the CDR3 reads TGTGCCAGCAGCCGAGGGGCTGGAGCGGGGGATCAGCCCCAGCATTTT. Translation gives CASSRGAGAGDQPQHF.

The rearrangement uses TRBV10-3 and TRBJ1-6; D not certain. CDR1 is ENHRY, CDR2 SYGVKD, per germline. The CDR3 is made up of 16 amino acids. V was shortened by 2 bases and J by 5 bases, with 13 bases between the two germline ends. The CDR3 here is CAISERFGGNNSPLHF. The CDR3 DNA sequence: TGTGCCATCAGTGAGCGCTTCGGCGGGAATAATTCACCCCTCCACTTT.

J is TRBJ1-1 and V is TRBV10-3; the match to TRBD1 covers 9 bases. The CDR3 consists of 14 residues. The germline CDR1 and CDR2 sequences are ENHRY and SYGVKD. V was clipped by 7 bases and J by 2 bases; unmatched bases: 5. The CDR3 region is CAITQGQGNTEAFF. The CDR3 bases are TGTGCCATCACCCAGGGACAGGGTAACACTGAAGCTTTCTTT.

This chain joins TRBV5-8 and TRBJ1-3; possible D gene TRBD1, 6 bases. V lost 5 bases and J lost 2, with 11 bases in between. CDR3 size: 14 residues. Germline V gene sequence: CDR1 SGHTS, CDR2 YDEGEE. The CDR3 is CASSSGQPGNTIYF. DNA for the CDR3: TGTGCCAGCAGTTCTGGACAGCCTGGAAACACCATATATTTT.

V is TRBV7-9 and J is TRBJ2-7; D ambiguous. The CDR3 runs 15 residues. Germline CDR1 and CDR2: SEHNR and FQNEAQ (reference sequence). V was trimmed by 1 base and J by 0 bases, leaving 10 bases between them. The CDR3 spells CASSLGDRGSYEQYF. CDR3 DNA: TGTGCCAGCAGCTTAGGGGATAGAGGCTCCTACGAGCAGTACTTC.

This chain's CDR3 is CASSQGRNIQYF. As DNA, the CDR3 is TGCGCCAGCAGCCAAGGCAGGAACATTCAGTACTTC. The gene calls are TRBV4-1 and TRBJ2-4; unclear D gene. The CDR3 totals 12 residues. Trimming stripped 1 base from V and 7 bases from J, with 5 bases between. Germline V gene lookup returns CDR1 MGHRA and CDR2 YSYEKL.

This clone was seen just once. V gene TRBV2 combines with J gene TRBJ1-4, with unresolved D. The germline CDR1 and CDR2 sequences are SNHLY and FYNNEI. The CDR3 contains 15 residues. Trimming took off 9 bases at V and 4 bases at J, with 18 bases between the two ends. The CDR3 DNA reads TGTGCCAGTTCCGGGCGGACTCCCTATAATGAAAAACTGTTTTTT. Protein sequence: CASSGRTPYNEKLFF.

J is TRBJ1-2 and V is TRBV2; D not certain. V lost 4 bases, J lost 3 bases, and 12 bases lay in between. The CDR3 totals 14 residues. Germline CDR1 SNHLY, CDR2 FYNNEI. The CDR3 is CASSVGMRDYGYTF. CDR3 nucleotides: TGTGCCAGCAGTGTTGGAATGAGGGACTATGGCTACACCTTC.

CDR3 nucleotides: TGTGCCAGCAGTTTTCCTCCCGGGACAAAAGAGACCCAGTACTTC. It encodes CASSFPPGTKETQYF. The V gene is TRBV7-9, the J gene TRBJ2-5, with D possibly being TRBD1 (6 bases). The germline gives CDR1 SEHNR, CDR2 FQNEAQ (reference sequence). This CDR3 is 15 amino acids long. V dropped 6 bases and J dropped 3 bases, with 17 bases sitting between them.

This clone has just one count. The CDR3 bases are TGTGCCAGCAGTCTCCTCCCTGGCGGACCCTCTAACTATGGCTACACCTTC. This translates into CASSLLPGGPSNYGYTF. The chain is built from TRBV6-6 and TRBJ1-2; D is undetermined. The germline V and J ends were trimmed by 5 bases and 0 bases, with 19 bases remaining between them. The CDR3 has 17 amino acids. In germline, CDR1 is MNHNY, CDR2 SVGAGI (reference sequence).

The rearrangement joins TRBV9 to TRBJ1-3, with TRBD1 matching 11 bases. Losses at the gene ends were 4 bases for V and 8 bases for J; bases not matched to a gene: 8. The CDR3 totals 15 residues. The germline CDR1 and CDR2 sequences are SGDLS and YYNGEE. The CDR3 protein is CASSPSGQGVYTIYF. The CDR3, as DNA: TGTGCCAGCAGCCCCTCGGGACAGGGGGTTTACACCATATATTTT.

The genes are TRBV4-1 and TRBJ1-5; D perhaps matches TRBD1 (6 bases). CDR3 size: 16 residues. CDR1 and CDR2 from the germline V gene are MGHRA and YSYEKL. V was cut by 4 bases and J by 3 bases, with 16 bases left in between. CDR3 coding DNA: TGCGCCAGCAGCCCTCGGACAGCGTGGTCCAATCAGCCCCAGCATTTT. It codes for CASSPRTAWSNQPQHF.

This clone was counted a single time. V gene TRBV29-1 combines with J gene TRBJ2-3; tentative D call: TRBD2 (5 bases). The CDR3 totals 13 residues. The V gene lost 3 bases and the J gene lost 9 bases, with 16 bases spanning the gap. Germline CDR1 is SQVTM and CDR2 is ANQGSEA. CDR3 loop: CSVDQDLRETQYF. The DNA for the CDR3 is TGCAGCGTTGACCAGGACCTTAGGGAGACGCAGTATTTT.

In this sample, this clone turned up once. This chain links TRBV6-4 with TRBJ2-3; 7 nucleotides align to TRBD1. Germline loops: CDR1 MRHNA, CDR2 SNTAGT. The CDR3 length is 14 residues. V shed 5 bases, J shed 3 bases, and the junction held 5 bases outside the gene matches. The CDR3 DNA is TGTGCCAGCAGTCGGGAACAGGGGACAGATACGCAGTATTTT. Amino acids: CASSREQGTDTQYF.